The subject of this entry is one T cell receptor (beta chain). Its antigen is as yet unknown. The record originates from a study of identical twins. TCRdb used MiXCR to reprocess the 5' RACE reads, holding one entry per CDR3 protein. The sample includes fewer than 900,000 distinct CDR3 sequences, over 20% seen only once; the top ten take roughly 4.3%. Overall study findings and caveats: Clonotypes of the beta chain that were abundant in cord blood carried fewer insertions (memory repertoires showed none). Weaker excess twin sharing was observed in beta out-of-frame sequences. Findings depended on cross-sectional statistics rather than tracking the same donors.

The CDR3 spans 16 residues. The V end was cut by 5 bases, the J end by 7 bases, with 22 bases between. Germline assignment: CDR1 KGHSH and CDR2 LQKENI. This sample also appeared in a second study, on T cells expressing NK-cell markers.

The V gene is TRBV18, the J gene TRBJ2-3; D is tentatively TRBD1 or TRBD2 (5 bases each). The sequenced sample was PBMCs. The receptor was derived from a woman in her late teens or twenties in good health. In nucleotides, the CDR3 is TGTGCCAGCTCAGGTGACCGGGACCGAGAAAGATATACGCAGTATTTT. It translates to CASSGDRDRERYTQYF.